This T cell receptor (beta chain) was sequenced in a study of cytomegalovirus exposure and HLA in healthy donors. The wider study: Early released data had about 85 million unique TCRs, all coming from HLA-typed donors.

CDR1 and CDR2 (germline): SGHAT, FQNNGV. J lost 6 bases, V lost 4 bases, and 18 bases had no gene match. This CDR3 has 19 residues. In regard to this clone: Its cognate antigen is unknown.

The study ran its PCR with 60 Vbeta and 13 Jbeta primers. Clones were read by immunoSEQ multiplex PCR, and TCRdb kept only the in-frame ones, dropping some. Of tens of thousands of clones listed, roughly four fifths are singletons. The study, taken as a whole, reports: For most TCR beta V segments, an earlier analysis put the productive rate at about 90% or about 30% of the time. A later analysis appeared to link common viral pathogens to several of the most significant clusters.

V usage is TRBV11-2 and J usage is TRBJ2-2, with 9 bases that match TRBD1. The TCR originated in a woman aged 40 to 55 in good health and CMV-seropositive. Sequencing was performed on PBMCs. This CDR3 reads CASSSGGTGTLAGPGELFF. For the CDR3, the DNA is TGTGCCAGCAGCTCCGGAGGGACAGGGACACTAGCAGGGCCCGGGGAGCTGTTTTTT.